This is a list of T cell receptor beta chains from one sample in a study of blood T cell repertoires in COVID-19. The table came from immunoSEQ multiplex PCR; TCRdb's copy has only in-frame clones and leaves some out. In the table there are roughly 200,000 clones, about 85% of which are singletons. Sequenced input: peripheral blood. Source of these receptors: a man in his sixties with active or convalescent COVID-19. Each CDR3 is given with its conserved first and last residue. The D gene is left open where the match is weak. Clone size, where shown, is once, few, many, or a class for clones that have expanded.

size	V	D	J	CDR3	DNA
NA	TRBV5-1	TRBD1	TRBJ1-6	CASSLMGQGNSPLHF	TGCGCCAGCAGCTTGATGGGACAGGGGAATTCACCCCTCCACTTT
NA	TRBV4-1	TRBD1	TRBJ1-5	CASSLRQGADSNQPQHF	TGCGCCAGCAGCCTACGACAGGGGGCTGATAGCAATCAGCCCCAGCATTTT
NA	TRBV2	NA	TRBJ1-5	CASSDNSNQPQHF	TGTGCCAGCAGTGATAATAGCAATCAGCCCCAGCATTTT
NA	TRBV6-5	TRBD1	TRBJ1-2	CASRGQGGVYGYTF	TGTGCCAGCAGGGGACAGGGAGGGGTCTATGGCTACACCTTC
NA	TRBV18	TRBD2	TRBJ2-5	CASRASGGQETQYF	TGTGCCAGCCGGGCTAGCGGGGGCCAAGAGACCCAGTACTTC
NA	TRBV18	TRBD1	TRBJ2-7	CASSPAGTGGEQYF	TGTGCCAGCTCACCTGCCGGGACAGGCGGGGAGCAGTACTTC
NA	TRBV6-1	TRBD2	TRBJ2-2	CASSAEGVGLAGSGELFF	TGTGCCAGCAGTGCGGAAGGAGTAGGTCTAGCGGGGAGCGGGGAGCTGTTTTTT
NA	TRBV9	NA	TRBJ1-4	CASSVGQGREKLFF	TGTGCCAGCAGCGTAGGGCAGGGTAGAGAAAAACTGTTTTTT
once	TRBV3-1/TRBV3-2	NA	TRBJ2-7	CASSPSGTTPTYEQYF	TGTGCCAGCAGCCCGTCAGGAACCACCCCAACCTACGAGCAGTACTTC
NA	TRBV5-1	NA	TRBJ2-1	CASSQGSGVYNEQFF	TGCGCCAGCAGCCAGGGGTCAGGGGTATACAATGAGCAGTTCTTC
NA	TRBV9	NA	TRBJ1-2	CASSSEGVRGYTF	TGTGCCAGCAGCAGTGAGGGGGTCCGTGGCTACACCTTC
NA	TRBV15	NA	TRBJ2-2	CATSRGSGTGELFF	TGTGCCACCAGCAGAGGATCAGGGACCGGGGAGCTGTTTTTT
NA	TRBV18	TRBD1	TRBJ1-5	CASSPGQGANQPQHF	TGTGCCAGCTCACCTGGACAGGGGGCCAATCAGCCCCAGCATTTT
NA	TRBV18	NA	TRBJ1-3	CASSQGAASGNTIYF	TGTGCCAGCTCACAAGGGGCAGCGTCTGGAAACACCATATATTTT
NA	TRBV19	TRBD1	TRBJ2-5	CASSTGTDWMETQYF	TGTGCCAGTAGTACCGGGACAGATTGGATGGAGACCCAGTACTTC